These 27 T cell receptor beta chains share one sample of origin, sequenced in a study of cytomegalovirus exposure and HLA in healthy donors. It was with 60 Vbeta and 13 Jbeta primers that the PCR ran. TCRdb's copy holds only in-frame clones and misses some; the assay was immunoSEQ multiplex PCR. The table lists 100,000 or so clones, roughly 76% of them singletons, with more than 10% in the top ten. The sample was PBMCs. The receptors here all came from a middle-aged woman in good health and CMV-seropositive.

The chain has TRBV6-5 and TRBJ2-4; 7 bases align to TRBD1. Per germline, CDR1 MNHEY and CDR2 SVGAGI. Losses at the gene ends were 11 bases for V and 3 bases for J; bases not matched to a gene: 10. This CDR3 is 14 amino acids long. The CDR3 reads CAVERAGGKNIQYF. Here the CDR3 DNA reads TGTGCCGTCGAGAGGGCAGGGGGCAAAAACATTCAGTACTTC.

This chain connects TRBV29-1 to TRBJ2-3; weak D call: TRBD2 (5 bases). V gave up 7 bases and J gave up 6 bases, with 20 bases separating them. Germline CDR1 and CDR2: SQVTM and ANQGSEA. There are 14 residues in the CDR3. This chain's CDR3 is CSGSPSTQRDTQYF. The CDR3, as DNA: TGCAGCGGATCCCCTAGCACCCAAAGGGATACGCAGTATTTT.

The chain combines TRBV6-5 with TRBJ1-1; D may be TRBD1 (5 bases). This CDR3 region has 14 residues. Trimming removed 4 bases from V and 1 base from J, with 10 bases in between. Looked up from germline, CDR1 is MNHEY and CDR2 is SVGAGI. CDR3 nucleotides: TGTGCCAGCAGTTTTCAGGGTGGGAACACTGAAGCTTTCTTT. Amino acid sequence: CASSFQGGNTEAFF.

This clone came up a few times. This chain connects TRBV27 to TRBJ2-1; TRBD2 aligns across 10 bases. Losses at the gene ends were 7 bases for V and 1 base for J; bases not matched to a gene: 10. Germline V CDR1 and CDR2: MNHEY, SMNVEV (reference sequence). This CDR3 contains 17 residues. Here the CDR3 DNA reads TGTGCCAGCAAGATAGCGGGGGGCAAATTTTCCTACAATGAGCAGTTCTTC. Its translation: CASKIAGGKFSYNEQFF.

The chain links TRBV5-1 to TRBJ1-1, with D possibly being TRBD1 (6 bases). The V gene lost 4 bases and the J gene lost 4 bases, with 14 bases spanning the gap. CDR1 and CDR2 from the germline V gene are SGHRS and YFSETQ. The CDR3 runs 14 residues. CDR3 protein: CASSARQETTEAFF. The CDR3 DNA reads TGCGCCAGCAGCGCCCGACAGGAGACCACTGAAGCTTTCTTT.

The rearrangement links TRBV5-4 to TRBJ2-7, with 8 bases lining up with TRBD1. The CDR3 is 14 residues long. V shed 4 bases and J 4 bases; nucleotides not matched to a gene: 7. CDR1 SGHNT and CDR2 YYREEE come from the germline V gene (reference sequence). CDR3 DNA sequence: TGTGCCAGCAGCAAGGGCAGGGGGCAGTACGAGCAGTACTTC. Amino acid sequence: CASSKGRGQYEQYF.

V and J are TRBV15 and TRBJ1-2; TRBD1 aligns across 11 bases. Trimming removed 2 bases from V and 3 bases from J; junction bases left unmatched: 2. CDR1 LNHNV and CDR2 YYDKDF come from the germline V gene (reference sequence). The CDR3 runs 15 residues. The CDR3 spells CATSRKGQGDYGYTF. In nucleotides, the CDR3 is TGTGCCACCAGCAGAAAGGGACAGGGGGACTATGGCTACACCTTC.

The chain uses TRBV4-2 and TRBJ2-3; D unresolved. Trimming cost V 0 bases and J 0 bases, with 10 bases left between them. The CDR3 has 16 residues. Germline CDR1 and CDR2: LGHNA and YNFKEQ. CDR3 bases: TGTGCCAGCAGCCAAGATACGGCTAGGAGCACAGATACGCAGTATTTT. Amino acids: CASSQDTARSTDTQYF.

The V call is TRBV28, the J call TRBJ2-3; possibly TRBD2 for D (5 bases). The ends were cut back, 3 bases at V and 8 bases at J, with 12 bases in the middle. Germline V CDR1 and CDR2: MDHEN, SYDVKM. This CDR3 has 13 amino acids. Here the CDR3 DNA reads TGTGCCAGCAGTTTCCCTAGCCCTGCTACGCAGTATTTT. Its translation: CASSFPSPATQYF.

This chain joins TRBV7-8 and TRBJ1-1; 10 bases align to TRBD1. The CDR3 totals 14 residues. The junction had 6 bases not matched to a gene; V was cut back by 5 bases and J by 6 bases. The germline CDR1 and CDR2 sequences are SGHVS and FQNEAQ. The CDR3 region is CASSAGTGESEAFF. CDR3 nucleotides: TGTGCCAGCAGCGCTGGGACAGGGGAGTCTGAAGCTTTCTTT. Complete variable domain (other parts from reference TRBV7-8 and TRBJ1-1): GAGVSQSPRYKVAKRGQDVALRCDPISGHVSLFWYQQALGQGPEFLTYFQNEAQLDKSGLPSDRFFAERPEGSVSTLKIQRTQQEDSAVYLCASSAGTGESEAFFGQGTRLTVV.

The J gene is TRBJ1-5, the V gene TRBV5-8; D unresolved. Germline CDR1 SGHTS, CDR2 YDEGEE. The CDR3 spans 14 residues. Deletions cut 4 bases from V and 2 bases from J, with 10 bases between. For the CDR3, the DNA is TGTGCCAGCAGCCTTCTGCGGGGCAATCAGCCCCAGCATTTT. It encodes CASSLLRGNQPQHF.

The chain recombines TRBV19 with TRBJ1-5; D gene ambiguous. V was trimmed by 5 bases and J by 0 bases, leaving 8 bases between them. From germline, CDR1 is LNHDA and CDR2 SQIVND (reference sequence). The CDR3 consists of 14 residues. The CDR3 DNA sequence: TGTGCCAGTAGTCCCGCAGATAGCAATCAGCCCCAGCATTTT. Its protein product is CASSPADSNQPQHF.

This chain links TRBV4-1 with TRBJ2-1; TRBD2 matches at 8 bases. The V and J ends lost 1 base and 4 bases, in that order; junction bases with no gene match: 6. There are 16 residues in the CDR3. From germline, CDR1 is MGHRA and CDR2 YSYEKL. CDR3 loop: CASSQVSGGLYNEQFF. The CDR3 DNA follows: TGCGCCAGCAGCCAAGTGAGCGGGGGCCTATACAATGAGCAGTTCTTC.

V gene TRBV5-1 combines with J gene TRBJ2-3, with 9 bases fitting TRBD2. J lost 4 bases, V lost 4 bases, and 7 bases had no gene match. Germline V gene data show CDR1 as SGHRS and CDR2 as YFSETQ. The CDR3 spans 15 residues. The CDR3 reads CASSGAGTSSDTQYF. In DNA, the CDR3 is TGCGCCAGCAGCGGGGCCGGGACTAGCTCAGATACGCAGTATTTT.

There are a few counts of this clone. CDR3 loop: CASSERTGPNYGYTF. CDR3 DNA: TGTGCCAGCAGTGAACGGACAGGGCCTAACTATGGCTACACCTTC. This chain links TRBV6-1 with TRBJ1-2, with 8 bases fitting TRBD1. The germline V gene has CDR1 MNHNS and CDR2 SASEGT. V dropped 2 bases and J dropped 0; count of bases not matched to a gene: 2. This CDR3 is 15 amino acids long.

Notes on this clone: The same CDR3 also results from other DNA sequences found in this sample. The gene calls are TRBV30 and TRBJ1-1, with 8 bases aligning to TRBD1. After removal of 5 bases from V and 0 bases from J, the junction contained 2 bases not matched to a gene. CDR1 is GTSNPN, CDR2 SVGIG, per germline (reference sequence). The CDR3 runs 13 residues. The CDR3 bases are TGTGCCTGGGGGGGACAGGTGAACACTGAAGCTTTCTTT. This encodes CAWGGQVNTEAFF.

CDR3 loop: CASSLGSGGGTEAFF. The CDR3 DNA follows: TGCGCCAGCAGCTTGGGATCCGGGGGGGGGACTGAAGCTTTCTTT. This chain connects TRBV5-1 to TRBJ1-1; a weak D match, TRBD1 (5 bases). Trimming took 0 bases from V and 5 from J, leaving 14 bases between them. The CDR3 is made up of 15 amino acids. Germline CDR1 and CDR2: SGHRS and YFSETQ.

The chain is built from TRBV5-6 and TRBJ1-1; 10 nucleotides align to TRBD1. J was trimmed by 11 bases and V by 4 bases; bases with no gene match: 8. Germline V gene data show CDR1 as SGHDT and CDR2 as YYEEEE. The CDR3 consists of 13 residues. The CDR3, as DNA: TGTGCCAGCAGCCTCCTAGGGGGACAGGGGGCTTTCTTT. This encodes CASSLLGGQGAFF.

The rearrangement links TRBV15 to TRBJ2-3, with D uncertain. The V end lost 1 base, the J end lost 6 bases, and 8 bases lay between the germline ends. In germline, CDR1 is LNHNV, CDR2 YYDKDF (reference sequence). This CDR3 is built from 13 residues. This CDR3 is CATSRGSEDTQYF. The CDR3 nucleotides are TGTGCCACCAGCAGAGGGTCGGAGGATACGCAGTATTTT.

The genes are TRBV2 and TRBJ1-1; a weak D match, TRBD1 (5 bases). This CDR3 comprises 14 residues. Looked up from germline, CDR1 is SNHLY and CDR2 is FYNNEI. V was clipped by 8 bases and J by 0 bases, with 13 bases between them. CDR3 nucleotide sequence: TGTGCCAGCTTCCGGGAGGGGTTGAACACTGAAGCTTTCTTT. Translation: CASFREGLNTEAFF.

The genes are TRBV19 and TRBJ1-5; 7 bases map to TRBD1. The CDR3 loop spans 17 amino acids. Germline values: CDR1 LNHDA, CDR2 SQIVND (reference sequence). With 6 bases clipped from V and 6 bases from J, the junction kept 17 bases outside the gene matches. This CDR3 is CASRAFGQAAGGQPQHF. CDR3 bases: TGTGCCAGTAGGGCCTTTGGACAGGCCGCGGGGGGTCAGCCCCAGCATTTT.

This chain joins TRBV6-5 and TRBJ2-7, with D possibly TRBD1 on 6 matching bases. V gave up 5 bases and J gave up 0 bases, with 14 bases separating them. This CDR3 comprises 15 residues. The germline gives CDR1 MNHEY, CDR2 SVGAGI. The DNA of the CDR3 is TGTGCCAGCAGTCTACAGGGAAGTCGCTCCTACGAGCAGTACTTC. The encoded protein is CASSLQGSRSYEQYF.

This clone was counted between two and nine times. The chain links TRBV5-1 to TRBJ1-1; TRBD1 might be the D (6 bases). Per the germline V gene, CDR1 is SGHRS and CDR2 is YFSETQ. The ends were cut back, 3 bases at V and 3 bases at J, with 9 bases in the middle. This CDR3 has 13 residues. The DNA for the CDR3 is TGCGCCAGCAGCTCAGGACAGTACACTGAAGCTTTCTTT. Protein sequence: CASSSGQYTEAFF.

V usage is TRBV7-8 and J usage is TRBJ1-1, with 8 bases fitting TRBD1. Germline V lookup: CDR1 SGHVS, CDR2 FQNEAQ. V shed 5 bases, J shed 4 bases, and the junction held 9 bases outside the gene matches. The length of the CDR3 is 15 residues. In DNA form, the CDR3 reads TGTGCCAGCAGCCCTGGACAGGGCCGTGCCACTGAAGCTTTCTTT. Its protein product is CASSPGQGRATEAFF.

The chain has TRBV5-1 and TRBJ2-5, with TRBD1 matching over 12 bases. Germline values: CDR1 SGHRS, CDR2 YFSETQ. With V trimmed by 2 bases and J by 4 bases, 9 bases remained unmatched. This CDR3 has 17 amino acids. Here the CDR3 reads CASSFGRGQGARETQYF. The CDR3 DNA sequence: TGCGCCAGCAGCTTCGGGCGGGGACAGGGGGCGAGAGAGACCCAGTACTTC. Using reference TRBV5-1 and TRBJ2-5 for the parts outside the CDR3, the full variable domain is KAGVTQTPRYLIKTRGQQVTLSCSPISGHRSVSWYQQTPGQGLQFLFEYFSETQRNKGNFPGRFSGRQFSNSRSEMNVSTLELGDSALYLCASSFGRGQGARETQYFGPGTRLLVL.

The V gene is TRBV2, the J gene TRBJ2-3, with 10 bases lining up with TRBD1. CDR1 is SNHLY and CDR2 is FYNNEI in the germline V gene. The CDR3 consists of 14 residues. The V segment lost 11 bases and the J segment 6 bases; nucleotides outside the gene matches: 11. Here the CDR3 DNA reads TGTGCCGGGGGAGGGACAGGGGCCAAGGATACGCAGTATTTT. It translates to CAGGGTGAKDTQYF.

CDR3 DNA sequence: TGTGCCAGCAGCTTGGGACCCGACAGGGGAGTCAAAAACATTCAGTACTTC. Translating gives CASSLGPDRGVKNIQYF. The chain carries TRBV5-6 and TRBJ2-4, with 8 nucleotides matching TRBD1. V lost 0 bases to trimming and J lost 3 bases; unmatched junction nucleotides: 8. This CDR3 is 17 amino acids long. CDR1 and CDR2 (germline): SGHDT, YYEEEE.